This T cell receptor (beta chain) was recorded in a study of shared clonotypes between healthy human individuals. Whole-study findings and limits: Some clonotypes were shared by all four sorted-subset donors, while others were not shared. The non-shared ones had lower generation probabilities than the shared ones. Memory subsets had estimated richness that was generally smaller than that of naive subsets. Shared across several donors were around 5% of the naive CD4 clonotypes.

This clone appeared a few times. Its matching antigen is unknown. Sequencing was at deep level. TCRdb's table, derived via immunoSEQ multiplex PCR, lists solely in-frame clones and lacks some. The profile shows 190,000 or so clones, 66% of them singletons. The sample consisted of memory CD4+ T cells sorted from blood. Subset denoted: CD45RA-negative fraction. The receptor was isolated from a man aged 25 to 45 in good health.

The CDR3 DNA is TGTGCCATCAGTGACGTAGGGACCGTCGATACGCAGTATTTT. Its translation is CAISDVGTVDTQYF. The J gene is TRBJ2-3, the V gene TRBV10-3; possibly TRBD1 or TRBD2 for D (5 bases each). Germline lookup yields CDR1 ENHRY and CDR2 SYGVKD. This CDR3 is 14 amino acids long. Trimming left V 3 bases short and J 6 bases short, with 13 bases between.